Listed below are T cell receptor beta chains from one sample, sequenced in a study of blood T cell repertoires in COVID-19. Clones were read by immunoSEQ multiplex PCR, and TCRdb kept only the in-frame ones, dropping some. The repertoire holds approximately 190,000 clones, 84% seen once, with 13% to 15% in the top ten. Sequencing input: peripheral blood. The receptors come from a man younger than 45 with active or convalescent COVID-19. Both conserved end residues are part of each CDR3. A D gene is named only where the DNA matches it firmly. Expanded clones get a size class; other rows say once, few or many, or leave the size out.

D,size,V,J,CDR3,DNA
-,-,TRBV3-1/TRBV3-2,TRBJ1-4,CASSFTTGQVNEKLFF,TGTGCCAGCAGCTTTACTACAGGGCAGGTGAATGAAAAACTGTTTTTT
TRBD1,few,TRBV4-2,TRBJ1-2,CASSHLRTGLNYGYTF,TGTGCCAGCAGCCACCTAAGGACAGGGCTTAACTATGGCTACACCTTC
-,-,TRBV5-4,TRBJ1-5,CASSLDGAGNQPQHF,TGTGCCAGCAGCTTGGATGGGGCGGGCAATCAGCCCCAGCATTTT
-,-,TRBV28,TRBJ2-6,CASSPASSSGANVLTF,TGTGCCAGCAGTCCCGCCTCCAGCTCTGGGGCCAACGTCCTGACTTTC
-,-,TRBV15,TRBJ1-1,CATSGAGVNTEAFF,TGTGCCACCAGCGGAGCAGGGGTGAACACTGAAGCTTTCTTT
TRBD2,-,TRBV19,TRBJ2-3,CASSIDGSGGSTDTQYF,TGTGCCAGTAGTATAGATGGGAGCGGGGGAAGCACAGATACGCAGTATTTT
-,-,TRBV11-2,TRBJ1-2,CASSLVVVGGALDGYTF,TGTGCCAGCAGCTTAGTCGTTGTGGGGGGGGCGCTTGATGGCTACACCTTC
TRBD1,-,TRBV11-2,TRBJ2-3,CASSLALQGNTDTQYF,TGTGCCAGCAGCTTAGCCCTACAGGGGAACACAGATACGCAGTATTTT
-,few,TRBV7-2,TRBJ2-7,CASSGWLGGVPYEQYF,TGTGCCAGCAGCGGCTGGCTAGGCGGGGTTCCCTACGAGCAGTACTTC
-,-,TRBV7-2,TRBJ1-2,CASSLDGGIRNGYTF,TGTGCCAGCAGCTTAGACGGGGGGATCCGGAATGGCTACACCTTC
TRBD1,once,TRBV9,TRBJ1-3,CASSVGDREDTIYF,TGTGCCAGCAGCGTTGGGGACAGGGAAGACACCATATATTTT
TRBD2,-,TRBV14,TRBJ2-1,CASSQDGLAIREQFF,TGTGCCAGCAGCCAAGACGGACTAGCGATACGTGAGCAGTTCTTC
TRBD2,once,TRBV29-1,TRBJ2-5,CSVTGLYQETQYF,TGCAGCGTTACGGGACTATACCAAGAGACCCAGTACTTC
TRBD2,-,TRBV2,TRBJ2-3,CASSGTSGGRDTQYF,TGTGCCAGCAGTGGAACTAGCGGGGGGCGAGATACGCAGTATTTT
TRBD1,-,TRBV4-1,TRBJ1-2,CASSQKGTGAYGYTF,TGCGCCAGCAGCCAAAAAGGGACAGGGGCCTATGGCTACACCTTC
TRBD1,-,TRBV6-4,TRBJ1-1,CASRGQGGNTEAFF,TGTGCCAGCAGGGGACAGGGGGGGAACACTGAAGCTTTCTTT
TRBD1,-,TRBV5-8,TRBJ1-3,CASSVGTVTGNTIYF,TGTGCCAGCAGCGTTGGGACAGTTACTGGAAACACCATATATTTT
TRBD1,-,TRBV18,TRBJ1-4,CASSPYDRDEKLFF,TGTGCCAGCTCACCGTACGACAGGGATGAAAAACTGTTTTTT
TRBD1,once,TRBV24-1,TRBJ1-5,CATSDGGQGPAQPQHF,TGTGCCACCAGTGACGGGGGACAGGGGCCGGCTCAGCCCCAGCATTTT
-,-,TRBV7-2,TRBJ2-7,CASSLPQPLNEQYF,TGTGCCAGCAGCTTACCACAGCCCCTCAACGAGCAGTACTTC
-,-,TRBV13,TRBJ1-1,CASSLAQPNTEAFF,TGTGCCAGCAGCTTAGCACAGCCGAACACTGAAGCTTTCTTT
-,-,TRBV6-1,TRBJ1-2,CASSEGAGQSDGYTF,TGTGCCAGCAGTGAAGGGGCAGGGCAGTCGGATGGCTACACCTTC
-,-,TRBV28,TRBJ1-1,CASSLRQGWNTEAFF,TGTGCCAGCAGTTTAAGGCAGGGTTGGAACACTGAAGCTTTCTTT
-,once,TRBV6-2/TRBV6-3,TRBJ1-3,CASSRGSSGNTIYF,TGTGCCAGCAGTCGGGGGAGCTCTGGAAACACCATATATTTT
-,once,TRBV19,TRBJ1-3,CASSLDLRMGVTIYF,TGTGCCAGTAGCCTTGACCTCCGGATGGGAGTCACCATATATTTT
TRBD2,-,TRBV19,TRBJ2-5,CASSPEGLAGRTQYF,TGTGCCAGTAGTCCGGAGGGACTAGCGGGACGGACCCAGTACTTC
TRBD1,-,TRBV27,TRBJ2-5,CASSADRAQETQYF,TGTGCCAGCAGTGCGGACAGGGCCCAAGAGACCCAGTACTTC
-,-,TRBV5-1,TRBJ2-2,CASSPGQTLNTGELFF,TGCGCCAGCAGCCCTGGACAGACATTGAACACCGGGGAGCTGTTTTTT
TRBD1,-,TRBV27,TRBJ2-2,CASSPGQVNTGELFF,TGTGCCAGCAGTCCGGGACAGGTGAACACCGGGGAGCTGTTTTTT
-,-,TRBV6-1,TRBJ1-3,CASSEIRQASGNTIYF,TGTGCCAGCAGTGAAATCCGCCAGGCCTCTGGAAACACCATATATTTT
TRBD1,-,TRBV19,TRBJ1-2,CASRGTGGGGGYTF,TGTGCCAGCCGCGGGACAGGGGGCGGCGGGGGCTACACCTTC
TRBD2,-,TRBV27,TRBJ2-1,CASRPGLALDEQFF,TGTGCCAGCAGGCCGGGACTAGCGTTAGATGAGCAGTTCTTC
-,-,TRBV10-3,TRBJ2-3,CAISENGDTQYF,TGTGCCATCAGTGAAAATGGCGATACGCAGTATTTT
-,-,TRBV12-3/TRBV12-4,TRBJ2-2,CASRSQGAGELFF,TGTGCCAGCAGGAGTCAGGGCGCCGGGGAGCTGTTTTTT
TRBD1,-,TRBV5-1,TRBJ1-2,CASSPRDSFYGYTF,TGCGCCAGCAGCCCTCGGGACAGCTTCTATGGCTACACCTTC
-,-,TRBV15,TRBJ2-3,CATSRDQVDTQYF,TGTGCCACCAGCAGAGATCAGGTAGATACGCAGTATTTT
TRBD2,-,TRBV7-7,TRBJ2-5,CASSLGTSGREETQYF,TGTGCTAGCAGCTTAGGGACTAGCGGGAGGGAAGAGACCCAGTACTTC
-,-,TRBV24-1,TRBJ2-1,CATSVEDSSYNEQFF,TGTGCCACCAGTGTCGAGGACAGCTCCTACAATGAGCAGTTCTTC
-,few,TRBV24-1,TRBJ1-5,CATSEERHLQEPREPQHF,TGTGCCACCAGTGAGGAACGCCACTTACAGGAGCCCAGGGAGCCCCAGCATTTT
-,-,TRBV19,TRBJ2-7,CASRWLFFPALQYF,TGTGCCAGTAGGTGGCTCTTCTTCCCCGCCCTTCAGTACTTC
TRBD1,-,TRBV14,TRBJ1-6,CASSRLPGQGTSNSPLHF,TGTGCCAGCAGCCGCTTGCCCGGACAGGGGACTTCTAATTCACCCCTCCACTTT
-,-,TRBV19,TRBJ2-7,CASSTDPRPGERYEQYF,TGTGCCAGTAGTACGGATCCCCGGCCAGGGGAACGCTACGAGCAGTACTTC
-,-,TRBV18,TRBJ2-7,CASSPRGYEQYF,TGTGCCAGCTCACCCCGCGGCTACGAGCAGTACTTC
-,few,TRBV21-1,TRBJ2-7,CASSKALYRGLPSYEQYF,TGTGCCAGCAGCAAAGCCCTATACAGGGGGCTGCCCTCCTACGAGCAGTACTTC
-,-,TRBV5-6,TRBJ2-2,CASSVPGLDTGELFF,TGTGCCAGCAGCGTACCGGGACTGGACACCGGGGAGCTGTTTTTT
TRBD1,-,TRBV10-3,TRBJ1-5,CAISESIGGQGVQPQHF,TGTGCCATCAGTGAGTCGATAGGCGGACAGGGCGTCCAGCCCCAGCATTTT
-,-,TRBV7-2,TRBJ2-7,CASSPRDFDYEQYF,TGTGCCAGCAGCCCCCGGGACTTTGACTACGAGCAGTACTTC
-,-,TRBV6-1,TRBJ1-2,CASSDLAGYTF,TGTGCCAGCAGTGACCTGGCTGGCTACACCTTC
-,-,TRBV7-2,TRBJ1-6,CASSLDLGAYPPLHF,TGTGCCAGCAGCTTAGATCTGGGGGCTTACCCACCCCTCCACTTT
-,once,TRBV30,TRBJ2-1,CAWSRGLNEQFF,TGTGCCTGGAGTCGGGGTCTCAATGAGCAGTTCTTC
TRBD1,-,TRBV5-1,TRBJ2-5,CASRPGQQETQYF,TGCGCCAGCAGACCGGGACAGCAAGAGACCCAGTACTTC
TRBD1,-,TRBV20-1,TRBJ2-2,CSASWGQGTTGELFF,TGCAGTGCTAGTTGGGGACAGGGTACCACCGGGGAGCTGTTTTTT
-,-,TRBV6-2/TRBV6-3,TRBJ2-3,CASSDADRVTDTQYF,TGTGCCAGCAGCGACGCGGACAGAGTCACAGATACGCAGTATTTT